The sample holds a few counts of the clone carrying this T cell receptor beta chain. The record originates from a study of T cell changes during pregnancy in multiple sclerosis. Repertoires were generated with immunoSEQ multiplex PCR, while TCRdb's copy carries only in-frame clones and drops some. The sample carries around 34,000 clones, around 90% recorded once. V was trimmed by 6 bases and J by 1 base, leaving 12 bases between them. The CDR3 consists of 14 residues. The chain combines TRBV23-1 with TRBJ1-1; possible D gene TRBD1, 6 bases. TRBV23-1 falls under the ORF class, with uncertain function. The input for sequencing was CD8+ T cells from peripheral blood mononuclear cells, taken after pregnancy. This receptor was obtained from a female donor with multiple sclerosis, enrolled in a pregnancy study. The CDR3 DNA reads as TGCGCCAGCAGCCCTCGACAGGAGAACACTGAAGCTTTCTTT. This encodes CASSPRQENTEAFF.